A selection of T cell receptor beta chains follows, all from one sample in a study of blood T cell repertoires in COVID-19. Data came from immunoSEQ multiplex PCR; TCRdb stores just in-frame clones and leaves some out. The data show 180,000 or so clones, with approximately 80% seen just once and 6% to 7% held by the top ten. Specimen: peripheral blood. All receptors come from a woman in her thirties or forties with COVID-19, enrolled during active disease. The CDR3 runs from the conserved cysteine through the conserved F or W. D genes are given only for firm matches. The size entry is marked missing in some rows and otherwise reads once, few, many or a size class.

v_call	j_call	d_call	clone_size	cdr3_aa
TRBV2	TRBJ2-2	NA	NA	CASSEVGAKSGELFF
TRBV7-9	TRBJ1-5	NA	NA	CASSLVDSAQPQHF
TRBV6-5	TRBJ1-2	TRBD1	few	CASSYRGLIYGYTF
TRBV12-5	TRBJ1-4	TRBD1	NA	CASGLKGAHGKLFF
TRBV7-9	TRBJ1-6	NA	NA	CASSLEPTSSPLHF
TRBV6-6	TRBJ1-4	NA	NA	CASSQPGLGPASEKLFF
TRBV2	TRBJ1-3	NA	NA	CASRAPGPGNTIYF
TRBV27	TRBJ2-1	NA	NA	CASSSGVSARSYNEQFF
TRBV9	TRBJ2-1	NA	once	CASSSRHPHEQFF
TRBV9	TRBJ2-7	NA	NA	CASSAFGSTYEQYF
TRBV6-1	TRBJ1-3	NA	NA	CASSEAGVLSGNTIYF
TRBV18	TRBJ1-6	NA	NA	CASSVGAPYNSPLHF
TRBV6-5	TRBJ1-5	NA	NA	CASSSGLGENQPQHF
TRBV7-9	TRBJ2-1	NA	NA	CASSSGGREQFF
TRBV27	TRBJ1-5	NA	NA	CASSPWTTNQPQHF
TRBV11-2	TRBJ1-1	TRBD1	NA	CASTWTGATEAFF
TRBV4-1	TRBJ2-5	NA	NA	CASSLSGGSQETQYF
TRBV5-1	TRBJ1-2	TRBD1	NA	CASSLTGQGAAVGYGYTF
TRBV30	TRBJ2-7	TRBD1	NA	CAWSDWTGGGSYEQYF
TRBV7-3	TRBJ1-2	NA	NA	CASSPTDSSYGYTF
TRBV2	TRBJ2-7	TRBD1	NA	CASSGDRSSYEQYF
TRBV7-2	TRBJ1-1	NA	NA	CASSEGGNTEAFF
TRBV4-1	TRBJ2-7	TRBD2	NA	CASSRTSGSLYEQYF
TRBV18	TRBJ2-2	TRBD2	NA	CASSPRTSGGLNTGELFF
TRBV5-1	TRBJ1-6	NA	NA	CASSFGDLGNSPLHF
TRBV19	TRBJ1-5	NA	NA	CASSIYSTNQPQHF
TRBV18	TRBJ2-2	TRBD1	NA	CASSPSGTVNTGELFF
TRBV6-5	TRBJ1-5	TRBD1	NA	CASRPTGEGPQHF
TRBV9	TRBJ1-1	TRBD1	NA	CASSVVQGAINTEAFF
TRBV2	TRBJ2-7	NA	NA	CASNQVQEQYF